A selection of T cell receptor beta chains follows, all from one sample in a study of OX40 agonist ivuxolimab in advanced cancers. Generated by immunoSEQ multiplex PCR, the TCRdb table keeps only in-frame clones and is missing some. The sample lists about 16,000 clones, around nine tenths seen once, with approximately 29% in the top ten. The source was CD4+ or CD8+ T cells sorted from blood, collected in a trial of the OX40 agonist ivuxolimab. These receptors came from an adult with an advanced solid tumor such as melanoma, head and neck, liver or kidney cancer. The CDR3 runs from the conserved cysteine through the conserved F or W. The order of the fields is J gene, V gene, clone size, D gene, CDR3 DNA, CDR3 protein. D genes are given only for firm matches. Rows give clone size only sometimes, using once, few, many, or a class for an expanded clone.

TRBJ2-3 TRBV10-3 . . TGTGCCATCAGTGTTGGGGACGAAGACTTTAGCACAGATACGCAGTATTTT CAISVGDEDFSTDTQYF
TRBJ2-7 TRBV27 . . TGTGCCAGCAGTTTACTCCCTGGGGGGTCGGCGAACGAGCAGTACTTC CASSLLPGGSANEQYF
TRBJ2-5 TRBV11-2 once . TGTGCCAGCAGCTTGGGACGGAACCAAGAGACCCAGTACTTC CASSLGRNQETQYF
TRBJ2-7 TRBV20-1 . . TGCAGTGCTGGGTACGAGCAGTACTTC CSAGYEQYF
TRBJ2-1 TRBV29-1 . . TGCAGCGTTGATGCGTGGTCGGGGAATGAGCAGTTCTTC CSVDAWSGNEQFF
TRBJ2-1 TRBV14 . TRBD2 TGTGCCAGCAGCATCCGGACTAGCGGGAGGTCCTCCTACAATGAGCAGTTCTTC CASSIRTSGRSSYNEQFF
TRBJ2-1 TRBV6-4 . TRBD2 TGTGCCAGCAGTGACGGGCTAGCGGTCGATGAGCAGTTCTTC CASSDGLAVDEQFF
TRBJ2-2 TRBV27 . TRBD1 TGTGCCAGCAGTCCCAATCCGGGGACAGAGGTCACCGGGGAGCTGTTTTTT CASSPNPGTEVTGELFF
TRBJ2-5 TRBV7-2 . . TGTGCCAGCAGCTTAACGGGGAACCAAGAGACCCAGTACTTC CASSLTGNQETQYF
TRBJ2-6 TRBV7-6 . . TGTGCCAGCAGCCCCTGGACAGATGCTTCTGGGGCCAACGTCCTGACTTTC CASSPWTDASGANVLTF
TRBJ2-7 TRBV5-1 few TRBD1 TGCGCCAGCAGCTCGGGGACAGGGGCGACCGACTACGAGCAGTACTTC CASSSGTGATDYEQYF
TRBJ1-2 TRBV9 . . TGTGCCAGCAGCGTAGTCGACACCACGGGAGGCTACACCTTC CASSVVDTTGGYTF
TRBJ2-1 TRBV12-5 . . TGTGCTAGTGGCTCCCCGTTCCAAGACAATGAGCAGTTCTTC CASGSPFQDNEQFF
TRBJ1-5 TRBV27 . . TGTGCCAGCAAAAACAGGGCCAACCCAAATAGCAATCAGCCCCAGCATTTT CASKNRANPNSNQPQHF
TRBJ1-2 TRBV27 . TRBD1 TGTGCCAGCAGTCCTACCGGGACAGGGATTCTATTTGGCTACACCTTC CASSPTGTGILFGYTF
TRBJ2-7 TRBV11-3 . . TGTGCCAGCAGCTTGGCCTGGATTAGCGGGACAGGCGAGCAGTACTTC CASSLAWISGTGEQYF
TRBJ2-7 TRBV6-1 . TRBD1 TGTGCCAGCAGTGACCTCCGGGACAGGTCCTTAGTGTTCTCCTACGAGCAGTACTTC CASSDLRDRSLVFSYEQYF
TRBJ2-2 TRBV6-9 once . TGTGCCAGCACCCTGGCTGGGGGGGAGCTGTTTTTT CASTLAGGELFF
TRBJ1-1 TRBV5-5 . . TGTGCCAGCAGCTTGGCGGGCCCCCACACTGAAGCTTTCTTT CASSLAGPHTEAFF
TRBJ1-1 TRBV9 . . TGTGCCAGCAGCGTAGACGGATCGAACACTGAAGCTTTCTTT CASSVDGSNTEAFF
TRBJ1-1 TRBV19 . TRBD1 TGTGCCAGTACAAGGGGGACAGCTCAAATGAACACTGAAGCTTTCTTT CASTRGTAQMNTEAFF
TRBJ1-4 TRBV19 . . TGTGCCGCTATGGGCGGGGCGCTCGGAAAACTGTTTTTT CAAMGGALGKLFF